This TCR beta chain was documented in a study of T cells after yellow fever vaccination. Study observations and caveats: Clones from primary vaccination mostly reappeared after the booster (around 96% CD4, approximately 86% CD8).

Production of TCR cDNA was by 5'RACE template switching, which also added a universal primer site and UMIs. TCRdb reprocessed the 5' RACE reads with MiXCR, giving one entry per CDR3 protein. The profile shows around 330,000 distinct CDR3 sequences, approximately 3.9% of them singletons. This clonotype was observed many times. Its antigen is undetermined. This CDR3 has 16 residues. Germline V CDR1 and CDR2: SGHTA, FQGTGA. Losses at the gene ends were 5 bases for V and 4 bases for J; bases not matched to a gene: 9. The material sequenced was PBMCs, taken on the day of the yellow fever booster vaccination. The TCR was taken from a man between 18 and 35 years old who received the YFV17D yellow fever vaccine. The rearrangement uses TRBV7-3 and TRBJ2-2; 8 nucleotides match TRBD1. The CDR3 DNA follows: TGTGCCAGCAGCAACTTCCAGGGGGCCCCCACCGGGGAGCTGTTTTTT. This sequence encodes CASSNFQGAPTGELFF.